A selection of T cell receptor beta chains follows, all from one sample in a study of blood T cell repertoires in COVID-19. Data came from immunoSEQ multiplex PCR; TCRdb stores just in-frame clones and leaves some out. The sample records roughly 260,000 clones, approximately 87% being singletons. Sequencing used peripheral blood. These TCRs come from a woman aged 45-65 years with acute or convalescent COVID-19. Both conserved end residues are part of each CDR3. A D gene is named only where the DNA matches it firmly. Part of the rows lack a size; the others show once, few, many or a class for expanded clones.

D gene	clone size	V gene	J gene	CDR3 DNA	CDR3 protein
-	-	TRBV19	TRBJ2-3	TGTGCCAGTACCGTCGGACAAGGAACCCTTCATACGCAGTATTTT	CASTVGQGTLHTQYF
-	once	TRBV5-1	TRBJ2-7	TGCGCCAGCAGCTTGGCCAGAGCGCGGGCCTCCTACGAGCAGTACTTC	CASSLARARASYEQYF
-	-	TRBV2	TRBJ2-5	TGTGCCAGCAGTGCAGGACAACAAGAGACCCAGTACTTC	CASSAGQQETQYF
TRBD1	-	TRBV6-5	TRBJ1-1	TGTGCCAGCAGTTACCGATGGGACAGGGCTGAAGCTTTCTTT	CASSYRWDRAEAFF
-	-	TRBV7-3	TRBJ2-1	TGTGCCAGCAGCTTCGGGACTCAGGTTGGTAATGAGCAGTTCTTC	CASSFGTQVGNEQFF
TRBD1	-	TRBV5-3	TRBJ1-3	TGTGCCAGAAGTCGGGACAGGGTGAACACCATATATTTT	CARSRDRVNTIYF
TRBD2	once	TRBV9	TRBJ2-5	TGTGCCAGCAGCGTAGGGGTTAGCGGGAGGACGGGAGAGACCCAGTACTTC	CASSVGVSGRTGETQYF
TRBD1	once	TRBV6-6	TRBJ1-1	TGTGCCAGCAGACAGGGGGTATACACTGAAGCTTTCTTT	CASRQGVYTEAFF
-	-	TRBV7-9	TRBJ2-2	TGTGCCAGCAGCTTATTTAGCAACACCGGGGAGCTGTTTTTT	CASSLFSNTGELFF
TRBD1	-	TRBV5-4	TRBJ2-1	TGTGCCAGCAGCTTGGGACAGGGGGCCTCCTACAATGAGCAGTTCTTC	CASSLGQGASYNEQFF
-	-	TRBV6-5	TRBJ1-2	TGTGCCAGCAGTTCCGATGAGGGTGGATATGGCTACACCTTC	CASSSDEGGYGYTF
-	-	TRBV12-3/TRBV12-4	TRBJ1-5	TGTGCCAGCACCTCAGTTTATCAGCCCCAGCATTTT	CASTSVYQPQHF
-	once	TRBV28	TRBJ2-1	TGTGCCAGCAGTTTAAGCTGGACTCAACGGGATGAGCAGTTCTTC	CASSLSWTQRDEQFF
-	few	TRBV27	TRBJ1-6	TGTGCCAGCCCCCCATTGGGGGCATATCGTAATTCACCCCTCCACTTT	CASPPLGAYRNSPLHF
TRBD1	few	TRBV28	TRBJ1-2	TGTGCCAGCAGTTTCACCTCCTACAGGGGGGGACGGTATGGCTACACCTTC	CASSFTSYRGGRYGYTF
TRBD1	-	TRBV6-5	TRBJ1-5	TGTGCCAGCAGTCGAGGGACAGCCAATCAGCCCCAGCATTTT	CASSRGTANQPQHF
-	-	TRBV5-1	TRBJ1-1	TGCGCCAGCAGCTTGTCTCAGGGGAACACTGAAGCTTTCTTT	CASSLSQGNTEAFF
TRBD1	-	TRBV18	TRBJ2-1	TGTGCCAGCTCACCCCCGGGGACAGCTCTCAATGAGCAGTTCTTC	CASSPPGTALNEQFF
TRBD1	-	TRBV2	TRBJ1-5	TGTGCCACCCAGGGGGGTAGCAATCAGCCCCAGCATTTT	CATQGGSNQPQHF
-	-	TRBV6-5	TRBJ1-6	TGTGCCAGTGGACAGAGCTCCTATAATTCACCCCTCCACTTT	CASGQSSYNSPLHF
-	once	TRBV5-5	TRBJ2-7	TGTGCCAGCAGCTTGTTGGTTGCGGTGGACTTAGAGCAGTACTTC	CASSLLVAVDLEQYF
-	-	TRBV11-1	TRBJ2-7	TGTGCCAGCAGCTTAGAGGTAGCCTCCTACGAGCAGTACTTC	CASSLEVASYEQYF
-	-	TRBV10-3	TRBJ2-5	TGTGCCATCAGCCTAGCGCCCCAAGAGACCCAGTACTTC	CAISLAPQETQYF
-	-	TRBV7-2	TRBJ1-1	TGTGCCAGCAGCCCCAGCACTGAAGCTTTCTTT	CASSPSTEAFF
-	-	TRBV3-1/TRBV3-2	TRBJ2-1	TGTGCCAGCAGCCAAGATCTTCTAGAGAATGAGCAGTTCTTC	CASSQDLLENEQFF
-	-	TRBV4-1	TRBJ2-7	TGCGCCAGCAGCCAAGATCCGGGACACCTCCTGGAGCAGTACTTC	CASSQDPGHLLEQYF
TRBD1	-	TRBV28	TRBJ2-1	TGTGCCAGCACCCGACAGGGGCAGAACAATGAGCAGTTCTTC	CASTRQGQNNEQFF
TRBD2	-	TRBV4-3	TRBJ2-4	TGCGCCAGCAGCCAAGGACCTAGCGGGAGTACAAAAAACATTCAGTACTTC	CASSQGPSGSTKNIQYF
-	once	TRBV6-4	TRBJ2-7	TGTGCCAGCAGTGACCCGAAACCCTCTAGCGATGGCTACGAGCAGTACTTC	CASSDPKPSSDGYEQYF
-	-	TRBV7-9	TRBJ1-1	TGTGCCAGCAGCTTAGATACGGACACTGAAGCTTTCTTT	CASSLDTDTEAFF
-	-	TRBV4-1	TRBJ2-7	TGCGCCAGCAGCCAACTGCGCTCCTACGAGCAGTACTTC	CASSQLRSYEQYF
TRBD1	few	TRBV5-1	TRBJ1-3	TGCGCCAGCAGCTTACAGGGGGCTGGAAACACCATATATTTT	CASSLQGAGNTIYF
-	-	TRBV28	TRBJ2-1	TGTGCCAGCAGTCCCCATGCAAGCGAGATTAACAATGAGCAGTTCTTC	CASSPHASEINNEQFF
TRBD1	-	TRBV28	TRBJ1-2	TGTGCCAGCAGGACAGGGGGCGGGTATGGCTACACCTTC	CASRTGGGYGYTF
-	-	TRBV27	TRBJ2-7	TGTGCCAGCAGAGGGTGGGGGGAAAGCTCCTACGAGCAGTACTTC	CASRGWGESSYEQYF
-	-	TRBV6-2/TRBV6-3	TRBJ2-7	TGTGCCAGCAGTTCCTATCTAATTGGTGAGCAGTACTTC	CASSSYLIGEQYF
TRBD2	-	TRBV5-1	TRBJ2-5	TGCGCCAGCAGCTTGGGGACTAGCGGGAGGATCGGGGAGACCCAGTACTTC	CASSLGTSGRIGETQYF
TRBD2	-	TRBV29-1	TRBJ2-7	TGCAGCGTTGACTTAGCGGGAAGTCACGAGCAGTACTTC	CSVDLAGSHEQYF
-	-	TRBV9	TRBJ2-5	TGTGCCAGCAGCGTGAACAGGGCACCACAAGAGACCCAGTACTTC	CASSVNRAPQETQYF
TRBD1	-	TRBV18	TRBJ1-3	TGTGCCAGCTCACCACGGACAGGGATCGCGCAAAACACCATATATTTT	CASSPRTGIAQNTIYF
-	-	TRBV19	TRBJ1-1	TGTGCCAGTAGTACCGGAGAAGCCAGAGAAAGCTCAGCTTTCTTT	CASSTGEARESSAFF
-	-	TRBV7-3	TRBJ2-7	TGTGCCAGCAGCCGGAACAGGGAAACCTACGAGCAGTACTTC	CASSRNRETYEQYF
-	-	TRBV20-1	TRBJ2-3	TGCAGTGCTAGTCCCGGGTCGGGAGACCCAGATACGCAGTATTTT	CSASPGSGDPDTQYF
TRBD1	-	TRBV7-9	TRBJ2-5	TGTGCCAGCAGCGGTAGTCCCGGACAGGGTCGCGAGACCCAGTACTTC	CASSGSPGQGRETQYF
-	-	TRBV6-1	TRBJ1-1	TGTGCCTCAGGGATGAACACTGAAGCTTTCTTT	CASGMNTEAFF
TRBD2	-	TRBV24-1	TRBJ2-3	TGTGCCGCGGGAGGACGTTCTAGCACAGATACGCAGTATTTT	CAAGGRSSTDTQYF
-	few	TRBV5-4	TRBJ2-1	TGTGCCAGCAGCCGTGATCGACAGGGAGGTGAGCAGTTCTTC	CASSRDRQGGEQFF
-	-	TRBV11-2	TRBJ2-2	TGTGCCAGCAGCCTCTTTGGAGGGTTGGGCACCGGGGAGCTGTTTTTT	CASSLFGGLGTGELFF
TRBD1	-	TRBV7-2	TRBJ2-5	TGTGCCAGCAGCCCGCGACAGGGCACTCAAGAGACCCAGTACTTC	CASSPRQGTQETQYF
-	-	TRBV5-1	TRBJ2-3	TGCGCCAGCAGCTTGATGGGCGGGGGCCTGGATACGCAGTATTTT	CASSLMGGGLDTQYF